Below, 27 T cell receptor beta chains from the same sample are listed, as sequenced in a study of T cells in Graves' hyperthyroidism and ophthalmopathy. RNA transcripts gave rise to amplified TCR beta CDR3 regions. HTBI primers were used for first-round RT-PCR of the TCR CDR3. TCRdb fed the multiplex PCR reads into MiXCR, producing one record per CDR3 protein. The table records 300,000 or so distinct CDR3 sequences, around a sixth of them present only once. Input material: blood. These TCRs come from a woman aged 50 to 60 with Graves' hyperthyroidism.

This rearrangement joins TRBV4-1 to TRBJ1-4; 8 bases fit TRBD1. V was clipped by 4 bases and J by 8 bases; unmatched bases: 9. The CDR3 is 15 residues long. CDR1 is MGHRA and CDR2 is YSYEKL in the germline V gene. CDR3 loop: CASSRRQGTREKLFF. The CDR3 nucleotides read TGCGCCAGCAGCCGTAGACAGGGGACGAGGGAAAAACTGTTTTTT.

The rearrangement uses TRBV27 and TRBJ2-1; 10 nucleotides match TRBD2. The germline CDR1 and CDR2 sequences are MNHEY and SMNVEV (reference sequence). Trimming removed 5 bases from V and 6 bases from J; junction bases left unmatched: 10. CDR3 length: 16 amino acids. The CDR3 bases are TGTGCCAGCAGTGAAAGGACTAGCGGAGGGCCCAATGAGCAGTTCTTC. Protein: CASSERTSGGPNEQFF.

This chain uses TRBV29-1 with TRBJ2-3; D call uncertain. CDR1 is SQVTM and CDR2 is ANQGSEA in the germline V gene. This CDR3 comprises 12 residues. V lost 4 bases and J lost 1, with 6 bases in between. For the CDR3, the DNA is TGCAGCGTTGTGTCTGGCACAGATACGCAGTATTTT. Encoded protein: CSVVSGTDTQYF.

This clonotype was found a few times. CDR3 sequence reads: CSEELSTDTQYF. Here the CDR3 DNA reads TGCAGTGAAGAACTGAGCACAGATACGCAGTATTTT. V usage is TRBV20-1 and J usage is TRBJ2-3; no definite D call. V lost 7 bases, J lost 0 bases, and 8 bases lay in between. The CDR3 consists of 12 residues. The germline V gene encodes CDR1 DFQATT and CDR2 SNEGSKA (reference sequence).

This clonotype was detected ten times or more. The chain couples TRBV13 to TRBJ2-5; D is perhaps TRBD1 (8 bases). Germline CDR1 and CDR2: PRHDT and FYEKMQ (reference sequence). V was clipped by 5 bases and J by 3 bases, with 19 bases between them. The CDR3 loop spans 16 amino acids. The CDR3 coding sequence is TGTGCCAGCAGCCACAGGGGGGGCAACGGGAAAGAGACCCAGTACTTC. Translated, it gives CASSHRGGNGKETQYF.

This clonotype appeared a few times. The chain joins TRBV7-9 to TRBJ2-5; the D is unclear. Germline-derived CDR1 and CDR2 are SEHNR and FQNEAQ (reference sequence). The CDR3 spans 12 residues. V lost 1 base and J 10 bases, leaving 10 bases between the germline ends. In DNA, the CDR3 is TGTGCCAGCAGCTTAGAGGGAAGGAGCCAGTACTTC. As protein: CASSLEGRSQYF.

This clonotype has only a few counts. The rearrangement links TRBV7-3 to TRBJ2-1; 9 positions match TRBD2. Trimming at V came to 5 bases and at J to 3 bases, leaving 2 bases not matched to a gene. Germline values: CDR1 SGHTA, CDR2 FQGTGA. The CDR3 extends over 14 amino acids. CDR3 region: CASSVAGVYNEQFF. CDR3 sequence (DNA): TGTGCCAGCAGCGTAGCGGGGGTCTACAATGAGCAGTTCTTC. Complete variable domain (other parts from reference TRBV7-3 and TRBJ2-1): GAGVSQTPSNKVTEKGKYVELRCDPISGHTALYWYRQSLGQGPEFLIYFQGTGAADDSGLPNDRFFAVRPEGSVSTLKIQRTERGDSAVYLCASSVAGVYNEQFFGPGTRLTVL.

The genes are TRBV7-3 and TRBJ2-3; D ambiguous. This CDR3 is 15 amino acids long. V dropped 5 bases and J dropped 3 bases, with 15 bases sitting between them. Germline CDR1 is SGHTA and CDR2 is FQGTGA. In DNA form, the CDR3 reads TGTGCCAGCAGCCCCCATGGTGAGAAAACAGATACGCAGTATTTT. Translating it yields CASSPHGEKTDTQYF. Supplemented by reference TRBV7-3 and TRBJ2-3, the full variable domain reads GAGVSQTPSNKVTEKGKYVELRCDPISGHTALYWYRQSLGQGPEFLIYFQGTGAADDSGLPNDRFFAVRPEGSVSTLKIQRTERGDSAVYLCASSPHGEKTDTQYFGPGTRLTVL.

In its sample, this clonotype was seen many times. This chain connects TRBV30 to TRBJ2-2, with 8 bases lining up with TRBD1. Losses at the gene ends were 0 bases for V and 6 bases for J; bases not matched to a gene: 3. This CDR3 comprises 14 residues. Germline V gives CDR1 GTSNPN, CDR2 SVGIG (reference sequence). CDR3 sequence reads: CAWSVQTGAGELFF. The CDR3 DNA sequence: TGTGCCTGGAGTGTCCAGACAGGGGCCGGGGAGCTGTTTTTT. The full variable domain, its missing parts supplied by reference TRBV30 and TRBJ2-2, is SQTIHQWPATLVQPVGSPLSLECTVEGTSNPNLYWYRQAAGRGLQLLFYSVGIGQISSEVPQNLSASRPQDRQFILSSKKLLLSDSGFYLCAWSVQTGAGELFFGEGSRLTVL.

The table lists this clonotype with many counts. This rearrangement joins TRBV10-3 to TRBJ1-1; no clear D. V lost 6 bases and J 4 bases, leaving 12 bases between the germline ends. Per the germline V gene, CDR1 is ENHRY and CDR2 is SYGVKD. The CDR3 is 13 amino acids. The CDR3 bases are TGTGCCATCAGAGACGGTGAAAGCACTGAAGCTTTCTTT. Protein product: CAIRDGESTEAFF.

This clonotype was found many times. The chain combines TRBV3-1 with TRBJ2-1, with TRBD1 identical over 7 bases. Germline assignment: CDR1 LGHDT and CDR2 YNNKEL (reference sequence). V dropped 4 bases and J dropped 8; count of bases not matched to a gene: 8. This CDR3 comprises 14 residues. The CDR3 is CASSLRQGRDEQFF. In nucleotides, the CDR3 is TGTGCCAGCAGCCTTCGACAGGGACGGGATGAGCAGTTCTTC.

A word on this clonotype: A much larger clone differs from this one at a single base, so this may be a read error. The V call is TRBV12-3 or TRBV12-4, the J call TRBJ2-7; D is undetermined. The CDR3 loop spans 13 amino acids. V was shortened by 5 bases and J by 6 bases, with 14 bases between the two germline ends. CDR3 in DNA: TGTGCCAGCAGTGATTCGGGTAGAGCCGAGCAGTACGTC. As protein: CASSDSGRAEQYV.

This clonotype was counted many times. This chain uses TRBV5-1 with TRBJ2-1; 14 nucleotides line up with TRBD2. The V segment lost 3 bases and the J segment 10 bases; nucleotides outside the gene matches: 18. Germline V lookup: CDR1 SGHRS, CDR2 YFSETQ. The CDR3 spans 19 residues. The CDR3 spells CASSSIGTSGGLADGEQFF. The DNA for the CDR3 is TGCGCCAGCAGCTCGATTGGGACTAGCGGGGGCCTCGCGGACGGCGAGCAGTTCTTC.

The gene calls are TRBV20-1 and TRBJ2-1, with 11 bases lining up with TRBD2. J was trimmed by 12 bases and V by 5 bases; bases with no gene match: 15. The length of the CDR3 is 15 residues. CDR1 is DFQATT, CDR2 SNEGSKA, per germline (reference sequence). The CDR3 DNA reads TGCAGTGCTTTCCAGACTAGCGGGGCGTCCGGGGGGCAGTTCTTC. Amino acid sequence: CSAFQTSGASGGQFF.

This sequence joins TRBV12-3 or TRBV12-4 and TRBJ2-2; 8 bases map to TRBD1. With 6 bases clipped from V and 1 base from J, the junction kept 4 bases outside the gene matches. This CDR3 is 15 amino acids long. The CDR3 DNA reads TGTGCCAGCAGAGGACAGGGAAAGAACACCGGGGAGCTGTTTTTT. It yields the protein CASRGQGKNTGELFF.

V usage is TRBV20-1 and J usage is TRBJ2-3; D is ambiguous. V gave up 6 bases and J gave up 0 bases, with 10 bases separating them. Germline-derived CDR1 and CDR2 are DFQATT and SNEGSKA (reference sequence). CDR3 length: 13 amino acids. As DNA, the CDR3 is TGCAGTGCCATCCAGTGGAGCACAGATACGCAGTATTTT. It translates to CSAIQWSTDTQYF.

There are a few counts of this clonotype. V usage is TRBV20-1 and J usage is TRBJ1-5, with D possibly being TRBD1 (5 bases). The CDR3 extends over 13 amino acids. V was trimmed by 5 bases and J by 0 bases, leaving 8 bases between them. CDR1 DFQATT and CDR2 SNEGSKA come from the germline V gene (reference sequence). The CDR3 reads CSALGDSNQPQHF. Here the CDR3 DNA reads TGCAGTGCTCTGGGGGATAGCAATCAGCCCCAGCATTTT.

A word on this clonotype: This may be a read error: a much more frequent sequence differs by one nucleotide. V gene TRBV6-2 or TRBV6-3 combines with J gene TRBJ2-3; 10 nucleotides line up with TRBD2. V shed 7 bases and J 1 base; nucleotides not matched to a gene: 8. The CDR3 covers 16 residues. Germline V lookup: CDR1 MNHEY, CDR2 SVGEGT. CDR3 in amino acids: CASNTPSGGGTDTQYF. In DNA, the CDR3 is TGTGCCAGCAATACGCCAAGCGGGGGGGGCACAGATACGCAGTATTTT.

This clonotype showed up many times. The chain is built from TRBV30 and TRBJ2-1, with a possible D match to TRBD1 (6 bases). Trimming took 2 bases from V and 9 from J, leaving 14 bases between them. The CDR3 runs to 13 residues. Per germline, CDR1 GTSNPN and CDR2 SVGIG (reference sequence). This CDR3 reads CAWSMDSNAEQFF. CDR3 DNA: TGTGCCTGGAGTATGGACAGCAATGCTGAGCAGTTCTTC.

The chain employs TRBV6-1 and TRBJ2-4; 9 bases are a match to TRBD2. The CDR3 contains 19 residues. Trimming cost V 1 base and J 4 bases; bases outside gene matches: 14. Looked up from germline, CDR1 is MNHNS and CDR2 is SASEGT. DNA for the CDR3: TGTGCCAGCAGTGAAGAGGGAAGAAGCCTAGCGGGGCCGAAAAACATTCAGTACTTC. Amino acids: CASSEEGRSLAGPKNIQYF.

This clonotype occurred many times. The chain combines TRBV30 with TRBJ2-1; D unresolved. CDR1 GTSNPN and CDR2 SVGIG come from the germline V gene (reference sequence). The CDR3 has 14 amino acids. The V end lost 1 base, the J end lost 0 bases, and 7 bases lay between the germline ends. The CDR3 loop reads CAWSGASSYNEQFF. The CDR3 DNA reads TGTGCCTGGAGTGGGGCGAGCTCCTACAATGAGCAGTTCTTC.

This clonotype was picked up many times. V is TRBV13 and J is TRBJ2-1, with 10 bases identical to TRBD1. The CDR3 spans 12 residues. V was pared by 10 bases and J by 6 bases, with 3 bases of the junction left unmatched. Germline V CDR1 and CDR2: PRHDT, FYEKMQ (reference sequence). CDR3 coding DNA: TGTGCCACCCGGACAGGGGGCAATGAGCAGTTCTTC. Residues: CATRTGGNEQFF.

The rearrangement uses TRBV2 and TRBJ1-3; D might be TRBD1 (5 bases). The CDR3 runs 16 residues. Deletions cut 6 bases from V and 0 bases from J, with 15 bases between. Germline lookup yields CDR1 SNHLY and CDR2 FYNNEI. CDR3 DNA sequence: TGTGCCAGCAGCGGGGACCGTTCGTTCTCTGGAAACACCATATATTTT. Translated, it gives CASSGDRSFSGNTIYF.

This chain links TRBV5-1 with TRBJ2-5; TRBD1 agrees at 9 bases. The trim removed 1 base at V and 1 base at J, leaving 5 bases unmatched. CDR1 is SGHRS, CDR2 YFSETQ, per germline. The CDR3 is made up of 16 amino acids. CDR3 DNA: TGCGCCAGCAGCTTGACAGGGGGCCTGAGCCAAGAGACCCAGTACTTC. Translation gives CASSLTGGLSQETQYF.

The chain joins TRBV5-1 to TRBJ2-3, with TRBD2 matching 8 bases. V was pared by 0 bases and J by 10 bases, with 13 bases of the junction left unmatched. CDR3 length equals 16 residues. Germline V gene sequence: CDR1 SGHRS, CDR2 YFSETQ. CDR3 DNA sequence: TGCGCCAGCAGCTTGGGTTACTTCGGGAGGGCCTTGGCGCAGTATTTT. Translation: CASSLGYFGRALAQYF.

This clonotype was seen repeatedly, ten times or more. The J gene is TRBJ2-7, the V gene TRBV7-8; D call uncertain. Germline V gene data show CDR1 as SGHVS and CDR2 as FQNEAQ. The CDR3 is made up of 13 amino acids. V dropped 5 bases and J dropped 3 bases, with 11 bases sitting between them. In nucleotides, the CDR3 is TGTGCCAGCAGCCCAATCTCCATCTACGAGCAGTACTTC. Its protein is CASSPISIYEQYF.

The V and J genes are TRBV6-2 or TRBV6-3 and TRBJ2-7; weak D call: TRBD1 (6 bases). Trimming left V 7 bases short and J 3 bases short, with 13 bases between. This CDR3 is 13 amino acids long. Germline V gene sequence: CDR1 MNHEY, CDR2 SVGEGT. DNA of the CDR3: TGTGCCAGCACCCCAGGGGCGTTCTACGAGCAGTACTTC. This encodes CASTPGAFYEQYF.